This T cell receptor (beta chain) was recorded in a study of T cells after yellow fever vaccination. TCRdb re-analysed the 5' RACE reads in MiXCR, keeping a single row per CDR3 protein. Of tens of thousands of distinct CDR3 sequences listed, 7.5% to 9% are singletons. Germline CDR1 is SGHAT and CDR2 is FQNNGV. The CDR3 is 17 residues long. The V gene end was trimmed by 3 bases and the J gene end by 9 bases; junction bases not matched to a gene: 10. This chain joins TRBV11-2 and TRBJ2-1, with 14 bases matching TRBD2. The starting material was CD8+ T cells sorted from PBMCs, obtained on the day of the yellow fever booster vaccination. This receptor was taken from a man aged 25 to 45 who received the YFV17D yellow fever vaccine. The DNA for the CDR3 is TGTGCCAGCAGCTTTTCTGTGAGGACTAGCGGGAGGATTGAGCAGTTCTTC. Protein: CASSFSVRTSGRIEQFF.